The text below deals with one TCR beta chain. This record belongs to a study of blood T cell repertoires in COVID-19. For the study at large: Samples came from the United States, Italy and Spain, spanning acute and convalescent COVID-19. PBMCs, B-cell-depleted T cells, or T cells were the source of the cDNA or gDNA that made up the material.

Study processing details: Reference gene primer amplification in the assay estimated nucleated cell counts. The repertoire was sequenced with immunoSEQ multiplex PCR; TCRdb's copy has only in-frame clones and lacks some. Clone size and the V and J calls come from that table; the DNA yielded D and trimming. The sample contains under 450,000 clones, approximately 89% of which appear only once. Seattle-derived patients entered the study during active infection and were followed longitudinally. V dropped 5 bases and J dropped 4; count of bases not matched to a gene: 8. Germline V gene data show CDR1 as SGHNT and CDR2 as YENEEA. The CDR3 totals 16 residues.

The chain couples TRBV11-3 to TRBJ2-2, with 9 bases aligning to TRBD1. The sequence was obtained from a woman aged 45-60 years with COVID-19, enrolled during active disease. Sequenced: peripheral blood. The CDR3 nucleotides are TGTGCCAGCAGCCGGGACAGGGAAGATAGCACCGGGGAGCTGTTTTTT. Translating gives CASSRDREDSTGELFF.